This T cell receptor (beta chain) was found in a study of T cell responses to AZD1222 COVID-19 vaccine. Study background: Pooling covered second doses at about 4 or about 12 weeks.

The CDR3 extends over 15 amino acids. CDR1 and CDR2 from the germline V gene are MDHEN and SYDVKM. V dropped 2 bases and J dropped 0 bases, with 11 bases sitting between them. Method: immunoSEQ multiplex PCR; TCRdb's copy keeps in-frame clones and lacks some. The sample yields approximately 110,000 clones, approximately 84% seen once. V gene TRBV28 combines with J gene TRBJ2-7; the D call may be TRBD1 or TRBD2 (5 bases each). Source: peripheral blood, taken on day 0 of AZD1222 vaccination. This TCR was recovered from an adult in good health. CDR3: CASSLRGSLSYEQYF. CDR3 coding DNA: TGTGCCAGCAGTTTACGGGGCAGCCTCTCCTACGAGCAGTACTTC.